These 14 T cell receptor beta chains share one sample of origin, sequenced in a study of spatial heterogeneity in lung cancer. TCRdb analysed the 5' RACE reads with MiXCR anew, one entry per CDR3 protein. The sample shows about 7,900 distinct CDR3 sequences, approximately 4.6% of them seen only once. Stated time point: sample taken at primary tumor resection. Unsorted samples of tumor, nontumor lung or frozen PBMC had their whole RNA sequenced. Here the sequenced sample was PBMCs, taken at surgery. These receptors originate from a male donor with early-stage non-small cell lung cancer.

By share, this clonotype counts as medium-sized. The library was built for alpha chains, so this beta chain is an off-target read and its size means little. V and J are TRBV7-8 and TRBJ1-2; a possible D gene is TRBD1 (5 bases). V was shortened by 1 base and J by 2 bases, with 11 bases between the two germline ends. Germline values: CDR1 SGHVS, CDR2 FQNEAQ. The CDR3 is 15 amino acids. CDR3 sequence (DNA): TGTGCCAGCAGCTTAGGACAGCCAGAAAACTATGGCTACACCTTC. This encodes CASSLGQPENYGYTF.

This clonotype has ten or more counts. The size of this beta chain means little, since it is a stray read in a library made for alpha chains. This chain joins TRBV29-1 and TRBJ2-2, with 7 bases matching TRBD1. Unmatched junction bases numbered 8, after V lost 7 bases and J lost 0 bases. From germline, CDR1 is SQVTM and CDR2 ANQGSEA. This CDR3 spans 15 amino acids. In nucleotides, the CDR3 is TGCAGCGCTCAGACAGGGAGAGCGAACACCGGGGAGCTGTTTTTT. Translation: CSAQTGRANTGELFF.

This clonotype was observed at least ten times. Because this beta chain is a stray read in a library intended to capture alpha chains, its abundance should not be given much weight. In DNA, the CDR3 is TGTGCCAGCAGCTCCGGACAGTACGGCTCAGATACGCAGTATTTT. This gives the protein CASSSGQYGSDTQYF. The V call is TRBV7-7, the J call TRBJ2-3, with D possibly matching TRBD1 (6 bases). In germline, CDR1 is SSHAT, CDR2 FNYEAQ (reference sequence). The CDR3 contains 15 residues. Trimming cost V 4 bases and J 4 bases, with 15 bases left between them.

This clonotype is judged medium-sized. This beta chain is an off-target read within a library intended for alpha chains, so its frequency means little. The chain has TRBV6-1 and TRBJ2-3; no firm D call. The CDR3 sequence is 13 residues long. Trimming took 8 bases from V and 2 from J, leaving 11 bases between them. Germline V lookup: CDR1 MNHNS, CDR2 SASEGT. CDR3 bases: TGTGCCAGCGGTACCGGGCCCACAGATACGCAGTATTTT. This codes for CASGTGPTDTQYF.

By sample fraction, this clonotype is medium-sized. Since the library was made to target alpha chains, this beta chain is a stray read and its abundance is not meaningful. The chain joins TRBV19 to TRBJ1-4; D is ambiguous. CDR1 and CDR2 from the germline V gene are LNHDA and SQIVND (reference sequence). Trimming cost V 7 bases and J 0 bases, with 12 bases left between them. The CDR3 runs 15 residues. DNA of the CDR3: TGTGCCAGTAAGGAGTGGGGTCCAACTAATGAAAAACTGTTTTTT. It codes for CASKEWGPTNEKLFF. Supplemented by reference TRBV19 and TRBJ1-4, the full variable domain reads DGGITQSPKYLFRKEGQNVTLSCEQNLNHDAMYWYRQDPGQGLRLIYYSQIVNDFQKGDIAEGYSVSREKKESFPLTVTSAQKNPTAFYLCASKEWGPTNEKLFFGSGTQLSVL.

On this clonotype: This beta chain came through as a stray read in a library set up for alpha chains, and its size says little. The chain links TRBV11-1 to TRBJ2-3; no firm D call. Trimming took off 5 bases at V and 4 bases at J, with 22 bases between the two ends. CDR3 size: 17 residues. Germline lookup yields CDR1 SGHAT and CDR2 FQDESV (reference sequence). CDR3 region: CASSPDLGFADADTQYF. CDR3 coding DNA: TGTGCCAGCAGCCCAGATCTCGGTTTTGCGGACGCAGATACGCAGTATTTT.

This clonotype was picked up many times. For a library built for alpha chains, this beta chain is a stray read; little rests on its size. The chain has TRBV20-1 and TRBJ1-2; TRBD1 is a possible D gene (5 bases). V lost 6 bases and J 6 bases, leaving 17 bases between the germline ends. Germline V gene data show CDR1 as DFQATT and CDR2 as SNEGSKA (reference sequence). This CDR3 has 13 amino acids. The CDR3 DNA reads TGCAGTGCGCCTCAGGGTACAATAGATGGCTACACCTTC. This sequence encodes CSAPQGTIDGYTF.

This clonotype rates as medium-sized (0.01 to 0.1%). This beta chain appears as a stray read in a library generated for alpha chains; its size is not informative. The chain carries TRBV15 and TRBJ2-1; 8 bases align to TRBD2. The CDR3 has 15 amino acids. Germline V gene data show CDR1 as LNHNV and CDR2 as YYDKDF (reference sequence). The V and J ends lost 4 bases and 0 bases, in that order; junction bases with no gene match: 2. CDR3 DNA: TGTGCCACCAGCAAAGGACTAGCCTCCTACAATGAGCAGTTCTTC. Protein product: CATSKGLASYNEQFF. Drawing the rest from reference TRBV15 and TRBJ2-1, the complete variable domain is DAMVIQNPRYQVTQFGKPVTLSCSQTLNHNVMYWYQQKSSQAPKLLFHYYDKDFNNEADTPDNFQSRRPNTSFCFLDIRSPGLGDTAMYLCATSKGLASYNEQFFGPGTRLTVL.

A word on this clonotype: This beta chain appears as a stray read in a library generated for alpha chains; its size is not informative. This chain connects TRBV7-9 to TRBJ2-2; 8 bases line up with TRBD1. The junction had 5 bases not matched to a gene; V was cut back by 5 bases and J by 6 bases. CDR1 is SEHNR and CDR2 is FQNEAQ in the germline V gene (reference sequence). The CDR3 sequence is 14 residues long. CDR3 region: CASSRWTGPGELFF. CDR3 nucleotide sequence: TGTGCCAGCAGCCGTTGGACAGGGCCCGGGGAGCTGTTTTTT.

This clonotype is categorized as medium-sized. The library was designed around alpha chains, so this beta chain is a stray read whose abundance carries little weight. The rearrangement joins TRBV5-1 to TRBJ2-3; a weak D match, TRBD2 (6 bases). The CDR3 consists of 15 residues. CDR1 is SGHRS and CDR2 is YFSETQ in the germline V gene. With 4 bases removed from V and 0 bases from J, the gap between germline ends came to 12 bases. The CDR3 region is CASSERGTSTDTQYF. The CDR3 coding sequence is TGCGCCAGCAGCGAACGCGGGACTAGCACAGATACGCAGTATTTT.

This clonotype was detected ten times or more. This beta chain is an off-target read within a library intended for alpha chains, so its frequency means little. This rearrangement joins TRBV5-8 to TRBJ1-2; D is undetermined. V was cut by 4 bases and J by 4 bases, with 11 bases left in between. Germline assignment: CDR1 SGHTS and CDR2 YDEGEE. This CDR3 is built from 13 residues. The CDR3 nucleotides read TGTGCCAGCAGCCATCTCAACAGCTATGGCTACACCTTC. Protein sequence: CASSHLNSYGYTF.

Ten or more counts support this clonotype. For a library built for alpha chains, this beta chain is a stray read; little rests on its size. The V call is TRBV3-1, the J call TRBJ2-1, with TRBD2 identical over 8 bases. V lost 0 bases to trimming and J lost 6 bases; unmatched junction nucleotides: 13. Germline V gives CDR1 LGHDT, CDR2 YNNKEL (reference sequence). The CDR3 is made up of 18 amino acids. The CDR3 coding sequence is TGTGCCAGCAGCCAAGATCATCTGGGACTAGGTTCAATCAATGAGCAGTTCTTC. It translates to CASSQDHLGLGSINEQFF.

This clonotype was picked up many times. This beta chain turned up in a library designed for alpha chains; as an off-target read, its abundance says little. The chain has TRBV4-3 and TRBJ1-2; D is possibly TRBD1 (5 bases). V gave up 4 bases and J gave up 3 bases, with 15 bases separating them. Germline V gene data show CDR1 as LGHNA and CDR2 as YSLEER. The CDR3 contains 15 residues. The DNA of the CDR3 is TGCGCCAGCAGCCCGACGATTGGGACTCACTATGGCTACACCTTC. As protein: CASSPTIGTHYGYTF.

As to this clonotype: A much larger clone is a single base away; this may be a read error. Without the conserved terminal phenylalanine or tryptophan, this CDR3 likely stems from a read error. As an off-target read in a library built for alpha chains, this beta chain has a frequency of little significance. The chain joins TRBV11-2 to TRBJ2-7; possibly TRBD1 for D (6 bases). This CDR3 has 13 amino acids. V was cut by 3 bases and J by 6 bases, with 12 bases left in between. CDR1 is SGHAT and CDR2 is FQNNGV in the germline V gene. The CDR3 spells CASSFSGETEQYA. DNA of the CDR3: TGTGCCAGCAGCTTTTCAGGGGAGACCGAGCAGTACGCC.